A selection of T cell receptor beta chains follows, all from one sample in a study of cytomegalovirus exposure and HLA in healthy donors. The table came from immunoSEQ multiplex PCR; TCRdb's copy has only in-frame clones and leaves some out. Here the sample spans around 170,000 clones, approximately 80% being singletons. Material for sequencing was PBMCs. Source of these receptors: a woman aged 45-59 years in good health and CMV-seronegative. Both conserved end residues are part of each CDR3. A D gene is named only where the DNA matches it firmly. Size is omitted from some rows. Given values are once, few, many or a class for expanded clones.

CDR3nt,CDR3aa,d_gene,abundance,j_gene,v_gene
TGTGCCAGTAGTGTCACCGGGACAAACTCTGGAAACACCATATATTTT,CASSVTGTNSGNTIYF,.,.,TRBJ1-3,TRBV19
TGTGCCAGCAGCTTAACGAGGGCCAACACAGATACGCAGTATTTT,CASSLTRANTDTQYF,.,.,TRBJ2-3,TRBV7-3
TGTGCCAGTAGTAGAGGACTGCCGAACACTGAAGCTTTCTTT,CASSRGLPNTEAFF,.,.,TRBJ1-1,TRBV19
TGTGCCAGCAGCAGGGAAGACAGGACAGATACGCAGTATTTT,CASSREDRTDTQYF,.,.,TRBJ2-3,TRBV9
TGTGCCAGCAGCCGCGGACAGGGCTTCGTAGGCTACGAGCAGTACTTC,CASSRGQGFVGYEQYF,TRBD1,.,TRBJ2-7,TRBV7-9
TGCGCCAGCAGCCAAGATATCGGGCTCCGGACAGGGCCTAAGGGTCAGCCCCAGCATTTT,CASSQDIGLRTGPKGQPQHF,TRBD1,.,TRBJ1-5,TRBV4-1
TGTGCCACCGGACAGGGTAGGGGCAATCAGCCCCAGCATTTT,CATGQGRGNQPQHF,TRBD1,.,TRBJ1-5,TRBV2
TGTGCCAGCTCACTGAGACAGGGGGTGGATGAGCAGTTCTTC,CASSLRQGVDEQFF,TRBD1,few,TRBJ2-1,TRBV18
TGTGCCATCTCGAGCGGGAGCCCCTACAATGAGCAGTTCTTC,CAISSGSPYNEQFF,TRBD2,.,TRBJ2-1,TRBV10-3
TGTGCCTGGAATACAGAAAGGCACTATGGCTACACCTTC,CAWNTERHYGYTF,.,.,TRBJ1-2,TRBV30
TGTGCCAGCAGCGTTCGGGGGGAGACCTACAATGAGCAGTTCTTC,CASSVRGETYNEQFF,TRBD2,.,TRBJ2-1,TRBV9